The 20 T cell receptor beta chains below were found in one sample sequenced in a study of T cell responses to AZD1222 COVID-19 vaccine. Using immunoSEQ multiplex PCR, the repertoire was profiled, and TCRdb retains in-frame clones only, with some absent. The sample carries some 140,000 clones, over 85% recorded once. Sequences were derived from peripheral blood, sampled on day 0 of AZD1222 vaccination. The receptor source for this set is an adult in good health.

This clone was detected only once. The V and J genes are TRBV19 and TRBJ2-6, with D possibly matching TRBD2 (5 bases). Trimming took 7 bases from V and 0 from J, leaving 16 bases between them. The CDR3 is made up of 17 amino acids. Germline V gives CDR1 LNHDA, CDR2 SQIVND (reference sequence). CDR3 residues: CASTPTPGLSGANVLTF. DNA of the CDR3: TGTGCCAGTACCCCAACCCCTGGACTCTCTGGGGCCAACGTCCTGACTTTC.

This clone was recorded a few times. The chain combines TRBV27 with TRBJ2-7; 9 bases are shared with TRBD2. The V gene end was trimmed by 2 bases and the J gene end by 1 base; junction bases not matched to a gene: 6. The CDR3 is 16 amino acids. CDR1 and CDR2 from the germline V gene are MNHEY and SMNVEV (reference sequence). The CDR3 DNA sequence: TGTGCCAGCAGTTTAACAGCGGGAGGTGAATCCTACGAGCAGTACTTC. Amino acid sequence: CASSLTAGGESYEQYF.

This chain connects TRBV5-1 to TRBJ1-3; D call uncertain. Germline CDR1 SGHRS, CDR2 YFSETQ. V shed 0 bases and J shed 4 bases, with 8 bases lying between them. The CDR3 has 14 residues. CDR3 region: CASSLGGKGNTIYF. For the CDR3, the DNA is TGCGCCAGCAGCTTGGGAGGGAAAGGAAACACCATATATTTT. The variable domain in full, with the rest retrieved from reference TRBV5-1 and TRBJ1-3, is KAGVTQTPRYLIKTRGQQVTLSCSPISGHRSVSWYQQTPGQGLQFLFEYFSETQRNKGNFPGRFSGRQFSNSRSEMNVSTLELGDSALYLCASSLGGKGNTIYFGEGSWLTVV.

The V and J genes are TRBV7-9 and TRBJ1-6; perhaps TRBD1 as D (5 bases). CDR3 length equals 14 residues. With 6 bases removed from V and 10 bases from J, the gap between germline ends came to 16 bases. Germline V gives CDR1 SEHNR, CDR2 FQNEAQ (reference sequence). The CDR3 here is CASSLGGLESPLHF. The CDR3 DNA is TGTGCCAGCAGTCTCGGGGGATTGGAATCACCCCTCCACTTT.

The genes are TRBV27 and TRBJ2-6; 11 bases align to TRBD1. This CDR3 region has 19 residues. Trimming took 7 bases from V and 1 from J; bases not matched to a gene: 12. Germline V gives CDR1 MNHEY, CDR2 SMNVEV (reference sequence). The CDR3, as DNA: TGTGCCAGCACCGACAACCGGGACAGGGGGATTTCTGGGGCCAACGTCCTGACTTTC. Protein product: CASTDNRDRGISGANVLTF.

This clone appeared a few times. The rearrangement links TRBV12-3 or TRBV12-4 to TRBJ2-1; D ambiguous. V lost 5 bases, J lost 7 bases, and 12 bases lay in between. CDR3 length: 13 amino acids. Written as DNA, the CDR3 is TGTGCCAGCAGTCCAACATACGCGAATGAGCAGTTCTTC. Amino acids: CASSPTYANEQFF.

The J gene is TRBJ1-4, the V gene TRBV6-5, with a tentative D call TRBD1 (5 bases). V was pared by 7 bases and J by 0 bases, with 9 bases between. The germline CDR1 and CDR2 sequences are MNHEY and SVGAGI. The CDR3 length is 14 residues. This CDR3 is CASKGFATNEKLFF. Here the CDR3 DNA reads TGTGCCAGCAAGGGGTTCGCAACTAATGAAAAACTGTTTTTT.

DNA of the CDR3: TGTGCCAGCAGTTTGGGACTAGCGGTTTTTAACAATGAGCAGTTCTTC. Protein product: CASSLGLAVFNNEQFF. The V gene is TRBV28, the J gene TRBJ2-1, with 11 positions matching TRBD2. Germline CDR1 is MDHEN and CDR2 is SYDVKM. The CDR3 spans 16 residues. V trimming: 3 bases; J trimming: 5 bases; junction bases outside the gene matches: 6.

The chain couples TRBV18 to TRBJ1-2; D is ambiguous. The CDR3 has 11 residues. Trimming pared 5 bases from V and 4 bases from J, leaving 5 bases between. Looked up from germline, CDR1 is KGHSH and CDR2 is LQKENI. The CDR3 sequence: CASSGGYGYTF. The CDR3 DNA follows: TGTGCCAGCTCAGGTGGCTATGGCTACACCTTC.

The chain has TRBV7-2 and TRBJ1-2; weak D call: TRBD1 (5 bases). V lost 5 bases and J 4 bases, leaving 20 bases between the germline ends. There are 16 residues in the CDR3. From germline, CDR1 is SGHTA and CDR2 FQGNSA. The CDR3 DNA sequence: TGTGCCAGCAGCCCAGAGCGGGGCAGGACGAGCTATGGCTACACCTTC. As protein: CASSPERGRTSYGYTF.

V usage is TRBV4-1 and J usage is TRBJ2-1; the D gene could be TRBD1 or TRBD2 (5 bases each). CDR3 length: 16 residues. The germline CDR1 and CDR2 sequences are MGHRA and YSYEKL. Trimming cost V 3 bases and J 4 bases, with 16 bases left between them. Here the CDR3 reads CASSQVRAGGYNEQFF. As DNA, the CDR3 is TGCGCCAGCAGCCAGGTCAGGGCGGGTGGTTACAATGAGCAGTTCTTC.

CDR3 nucleotides: TGTGCCAGCACGACGGGACAGATCAACACTGAAGCTTTCTTT. Translated, it gives CASTTGQINTEAFF. This chain links TRBV6-5 with TRBJ1-1; TRBD1 matches at 7 bases. CDR1 and CDR2 (germline): MNHEY, SVGAGI. The CDR3 has 14 residues. The V and J ends lost 7 bases and 2 bases, in that order; junction bases with no gene match: 7.

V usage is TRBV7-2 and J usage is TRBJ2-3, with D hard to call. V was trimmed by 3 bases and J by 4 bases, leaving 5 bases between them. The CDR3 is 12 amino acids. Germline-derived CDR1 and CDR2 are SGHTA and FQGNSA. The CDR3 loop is CASSLMADTQYF. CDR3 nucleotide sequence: TGTGCCAGCAGCTTGATGGCAGATACGCAGTATTTT.

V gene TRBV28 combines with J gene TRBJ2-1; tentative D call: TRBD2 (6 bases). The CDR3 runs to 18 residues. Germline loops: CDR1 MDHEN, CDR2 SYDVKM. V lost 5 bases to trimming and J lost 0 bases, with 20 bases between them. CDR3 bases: TGTGCCAGCAGTGCTGGTGGGACTTCATTAAGCTCCTACAATGAGCAGTTCTTC. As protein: CASSAGGTSLSSYNEQFF.

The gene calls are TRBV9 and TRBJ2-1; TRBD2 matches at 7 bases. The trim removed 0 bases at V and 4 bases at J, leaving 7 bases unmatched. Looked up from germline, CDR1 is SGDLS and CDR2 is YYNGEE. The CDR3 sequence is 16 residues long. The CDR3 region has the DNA TGTGCCAGCAGCGTAGATGGGACTACATGGTACAATGAGCAGTTCTTC. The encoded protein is CASSVDGTTWYNEQFF.

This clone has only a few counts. The CDR3 DNA reads as TGCGCCAGCAGCTTGGCCGGCGGTAGCTCCTACAATGAGCAGTTCTTC. Amino acids: CASSLAGGSSYNEQFF. This chain links TRBV5-1 with TRBJ2-1, with D uncertain. This CDR3 is 16 amino acids long. Trimming shortened V by 0 bases and J by 0 bases, and 10 bases separated the two germline ends. Germline values: CDR1 SGHRS, CDR2 YFSETQ.

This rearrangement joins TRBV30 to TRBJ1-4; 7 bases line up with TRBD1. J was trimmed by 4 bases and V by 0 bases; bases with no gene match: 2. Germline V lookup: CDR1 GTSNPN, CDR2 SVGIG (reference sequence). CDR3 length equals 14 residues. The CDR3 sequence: CAWSVNRGNEKLFF. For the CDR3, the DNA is TGTGCCTGGAGTGTTAACAGGGGTAATGAAAAACTGTTTTTT.

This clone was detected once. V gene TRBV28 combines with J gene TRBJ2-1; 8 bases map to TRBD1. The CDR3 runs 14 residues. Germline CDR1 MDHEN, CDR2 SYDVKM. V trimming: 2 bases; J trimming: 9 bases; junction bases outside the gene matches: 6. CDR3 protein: CASSLAPGGTEQFF. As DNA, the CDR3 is TGTGCCAGCAGTTTAGCCCCAGGGGGCACTGAGCAGTTCTTC. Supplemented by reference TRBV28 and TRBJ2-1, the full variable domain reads DVKVTQSSRYLVKRTGEKVFLECVQDMDHENMFWYRQDPGLGLRLIYFSYDVKMKEKGDIPEGYSVSREKKERFSLILESASTNQTSMYLCASSLAPGGTEQFFGPGTRLTVL.

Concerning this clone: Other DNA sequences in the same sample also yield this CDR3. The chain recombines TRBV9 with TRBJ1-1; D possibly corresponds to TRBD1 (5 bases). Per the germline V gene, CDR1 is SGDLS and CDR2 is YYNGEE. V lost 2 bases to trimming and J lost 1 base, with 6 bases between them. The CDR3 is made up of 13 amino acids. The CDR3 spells CASSVGANTEAFF. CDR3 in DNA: TGTGCCAGCAGCGTTGGGGCGAACACTGAAGCTTTCTTT.

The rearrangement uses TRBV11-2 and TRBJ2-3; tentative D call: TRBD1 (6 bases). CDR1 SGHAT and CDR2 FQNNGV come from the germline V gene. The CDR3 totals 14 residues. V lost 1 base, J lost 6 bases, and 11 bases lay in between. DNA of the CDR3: TGTGCCAGCAGCTTAGTTACTAGGGGGGATACGCAGTATTTT. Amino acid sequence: CASSLVTRGDTQYF. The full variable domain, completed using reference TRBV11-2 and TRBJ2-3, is EAGVAQSPRYKIIEKRQSVAFWCNPISGHATLYWYQQILGQGPKLLIQFQNNGVVDDSQLPKDRFSAERLKGVDSTLKIQPAKLEDSAVYLCASSLVTRGDTQYFGPGTRLTVL.